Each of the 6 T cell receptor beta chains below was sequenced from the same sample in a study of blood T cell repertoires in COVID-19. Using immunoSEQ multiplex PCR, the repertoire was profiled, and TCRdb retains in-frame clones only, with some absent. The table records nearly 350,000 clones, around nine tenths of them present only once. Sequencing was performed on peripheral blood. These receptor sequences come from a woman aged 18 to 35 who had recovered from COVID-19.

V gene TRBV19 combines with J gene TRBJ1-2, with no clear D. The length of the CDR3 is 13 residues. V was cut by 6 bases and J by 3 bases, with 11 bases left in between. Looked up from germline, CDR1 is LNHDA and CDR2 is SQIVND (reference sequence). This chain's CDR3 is CASRMGGHYGYTF. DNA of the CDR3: TGTGCCAGTAGGATGGGAGGGCACTATGGCTACACCTTC.

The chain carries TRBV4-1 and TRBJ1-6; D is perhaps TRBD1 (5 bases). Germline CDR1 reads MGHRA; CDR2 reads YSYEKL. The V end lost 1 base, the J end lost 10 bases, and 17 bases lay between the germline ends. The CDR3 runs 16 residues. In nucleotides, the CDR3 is TGCGCCAGCAGCCAAGGAGGGATGGAGGGGCTATCACCCCTCCACTTT. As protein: CASSQGGMEGLSPLHF.

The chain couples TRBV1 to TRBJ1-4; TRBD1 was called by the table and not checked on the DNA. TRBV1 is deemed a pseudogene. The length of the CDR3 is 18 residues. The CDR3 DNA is TGCACCAGCAGCCAAGTCTTGACAGGGGGCGGGATAAAGGAAAAACTGTTTTTT. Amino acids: CTSSQVLTGGGIKEKLFF.

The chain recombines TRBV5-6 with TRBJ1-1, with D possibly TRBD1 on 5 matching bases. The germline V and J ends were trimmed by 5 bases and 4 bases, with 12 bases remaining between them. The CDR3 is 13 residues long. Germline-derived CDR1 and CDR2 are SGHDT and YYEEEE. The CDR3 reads CASSFWGGTEAFF. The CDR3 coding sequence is TGTGCCAGCAGTTTTTGGGGGGGCACTGAAGCTTTCTTT.

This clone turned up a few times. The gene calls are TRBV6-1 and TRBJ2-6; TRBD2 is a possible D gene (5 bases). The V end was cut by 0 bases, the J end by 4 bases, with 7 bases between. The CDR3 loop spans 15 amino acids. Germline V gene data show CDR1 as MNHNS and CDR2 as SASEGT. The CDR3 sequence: CASSEAGEGANVLTF. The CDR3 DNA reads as TGTGCCAGCAGTGAAGCGGGAGAAGGGGCCAACGTCCTGACTTTC.

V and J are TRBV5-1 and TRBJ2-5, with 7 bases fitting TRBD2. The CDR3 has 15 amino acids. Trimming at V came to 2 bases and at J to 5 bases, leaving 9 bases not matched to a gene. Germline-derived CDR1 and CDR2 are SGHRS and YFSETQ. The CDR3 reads CASSFAGEVSETQYF. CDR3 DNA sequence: TGCGCCAGCAGCTTCGCGGGAGAGGTGAGCGAGACCCAGTACTTC. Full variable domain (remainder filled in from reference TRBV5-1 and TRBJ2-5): KAGVTQTPRYLIKTRGQQVTLSCSPISGHRSVSWYQQTPGQGLQFLFEYFSETQRNKGNFPGRFSGRQFSNSRSEMNVSTLELGDSALYLCASSFAGEVSETQYFGPGTRLLVL.